This TCR beta chain was obtained from a study of brain T cells in children with intractable seizures (dated by TCRdb to about 2021). In the study overall: Resected brain tissue from roughly 50 pediatric epilepsy surgery cases was first screened for immune gene transcripts using a NanoString immunology panel. Among the approximately 12 selected surgery cases, eight also had pre-surgery blood sequenced, leaving four with brain tissue only.

TCR beta chain sequences were generated from genomic DNA using the immunoSEQ assay. In the paper's pipeline: CDR3 sequences not starting with the conserved framework cysteine at position 104 were manually removed. To get clonality, the normalized Shannon's Diversity Index was subtracted from one, giving values from 0 (maximal diversity) to 1 (oligoclonal). To check whether a given CDR3 had different frequencies in two samples, for example brain versus blood, chi-squared comparison-of-proportions tests were used. Public clonotypes were identified by searching immuneACCESS, and similarity to known antiviral clonotypes was assessed with the VDJdb browser. The table comes from immuneACCESS by way of TCRdb, which keeps in-frame sequences with V and J called. Part of the clones is missing from these tables; in studies checked, under half for an unresolved V gene and the rest for unknown reasons. V and J calls and clone size are those listed in that table; D and trimming were worked out from the DNA. Across this sample there are 110,000 or so clones, with approximately 94% seen only once. 3.5% to 4% of the sample is taken by the ten largest.

In the paper's terms, the time point label means: resected brain tissue, or blood drawn just prior to surgery. The surgery cases showing the highest brain T cell transcript signatures were chosen for TCR beta chain sequencing of brain tissue and, when available, of blood. Prior to surgery, the patients had been treated with at least one anti-epileptic drug. TCR-sequenced patients were children with drug-resistant epilepsy due to tuberous sclerosis complex, focal cortical dysplasia, Rasmussen encephalitis or hemimegalencephaly. Blood samples were drawn just before the epilepsy surgery. Bulk genomic DNA was extracted from unsorted brain tissue and whole blood with the Monarch genomic DNA purification kit. General conclusions and limits of the study: Because sequencing depth was different between pre-surgery and post-surgery blood, clones absent from the pre-surgery sample may reflect undersampling. The patients' HCMV serostatus was not known, and viral specificity was inferred solely from CDR3 sequence similarity.

Note on this clone: Its antigen is not yet known. Qualities for individual bases were not recorded, and no much larger clone is one base off.

From a lookup of the germline V gene, CDR1 and CDR2 are SGHAT and FQNNGV. From the cysteine through the phenylalanine, the CDR3 covers 15 amino acids. This entry keeps only the CDR3 DNA: 45 bases, framed from base 1. Trimmed from V: 4 bases; trimmed from J: 4 bases; junction bases lacking a gene match: 7. Specimen: peripheral blood, collected at surgery. The sequence links TRBV11-2 to TRBJ2-1; a stretch of 7 junction bases matches TRBD2. This TCR derives from a boy younger than two with hemimegalencephaly and intractable seizures. This receptor carries the CDR3 CASSWASGSYNEQFF. The DNA is as follows: TGTGCCAGCAGCTGGGCTAGCGGCAGTTACAATGAGCAGTTCTTC.